The sample holds many counts of the clone carrying this T cell receptor (beta chain). These data are taken from a study of neurological immune-mediated disorders. The CDR3 consists of 15 residues. Germline V lookup: CDR1 LGHNA, CDR2 YSLEER. The V end lost 0 bases, the J end lost 7 bases, and 13 bases lay between the germline ends. A single record per CDR3 protein comes from TCRdb applying MiXCR to the 5' RACE reads. The sample lists under 80,000 distinct CDR3 sequences; roughly 3.6% were seen once. The chain is built from TRBV4-3 and TRBJ2-1; D unclear. Sequencing was carried out using PBMCs. The TCR comes from a man under 40 with multiple sclerosis. The CDR3 sequence: CASSQDQVYRNEQFF. The CDR3 DNA is TGCGCCAGCAGCCAAGATCAGGTCTACCGAAATGAGCAGTTCTTC.